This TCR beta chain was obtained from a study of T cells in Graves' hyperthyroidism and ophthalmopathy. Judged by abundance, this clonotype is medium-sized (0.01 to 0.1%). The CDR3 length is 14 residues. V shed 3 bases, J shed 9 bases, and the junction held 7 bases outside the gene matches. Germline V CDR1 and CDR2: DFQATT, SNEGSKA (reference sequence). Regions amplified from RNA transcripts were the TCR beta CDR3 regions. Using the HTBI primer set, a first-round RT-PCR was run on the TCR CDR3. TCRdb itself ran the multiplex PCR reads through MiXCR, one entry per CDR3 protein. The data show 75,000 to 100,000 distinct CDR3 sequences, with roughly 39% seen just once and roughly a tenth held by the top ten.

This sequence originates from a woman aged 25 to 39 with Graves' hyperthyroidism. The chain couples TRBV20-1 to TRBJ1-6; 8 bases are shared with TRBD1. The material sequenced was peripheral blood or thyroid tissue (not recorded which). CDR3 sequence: CSARPGTGFSPLHF. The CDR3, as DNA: TGCAGTGCTAGGCCCGGGACAGGATTTTCACCCCTCCACTTT.